Listed here are 17 T cell receptor beta chains from one sample, sequenced in a study of T-cell memory formation after mild COVID-19 (dated by TCRdb to the early 2020s). Libraries were built with 5' RACE. Sequencing was carried out with an Illumina NovaSeq 6000. The public sequencing data were trimmed at Q25 with fastp and processed into clonotypes with MiXCR by TCRdb, which kept only in-frame beta chains. A single entry per CDR3 protein holds the most common genes and DNA from its merged rows. The sample table lists about 430,000 distinct CDR3 sequences, 20% to 25% of them with a count of one. Together, the top ten hold roughly 8.9% of the sample. The specimen was PBMCs or a T cell subset sorted from them (not recorded which). These receptor sequences come from an adult woman who had mild COVID-19 (a few samples of this study predate the infection). The sample titles of this study are shuffled in the database, so cell type and time point are left out; the donor was told from shared clones.

The gene calls are TRBV7-9 and TRBJ2-7; D might be TRBD2 (6 bases). The germline gives CDR1 SEHNR, CDR2 FQNEAQ (reference sequence). The CDR3 totals 13 residues. V lost 5 bases to trimming and J lost 6 bases, with 14 bases between them. Here the CDR3 DNA reads TGTGCCAGCAGCCCGCGGGACGTTGGCGAGCAGTACTTC. Protein product: CASSPRDVGEQYF.

This clonotype came up a few times. The rearrangement joins TRBV15 to TRBJ2-3, with 9 bases that match TRBD2. Unmatched junction bases numbered 4, after V lost 5 bases and J lost 1 base. This CDR3 comprises 15 residues. CDR1 and CDR2 from the germline V gene are LNHNV and YYDKDF (reference sequence). CDR3 sequence: CATSVERGGTDTQYF. Here the CDR3 DNA reads TGTGCCACCAGCGTCGAGCGGGGGGGCACAGATACGCAGTATTTT.

A note on this clonotype: Germline and junction disagree at one end, which may indicate a read error. The chain links TRBV12-3 or TRBV12-4 to TRBJ2-3, with a possible D match to TRBD1 (6 bases). The CDR3 loop spans 14 amino acids. The CDR3 protein is CASSLRQVPDTQYF. DNA for the CDR3: TGTGCTAGCAGCCTGCGACAGGTTCCAGATACGCAGTATTTT.

This chain's CDR3 is CASANTEAFF. The DNA of the CDR3 is TGTGCCAGCGCTAACACTGAAGCTTTCTTT. The chain couples TRBV12-3 or TRBV12-4 to TRBJ1-1; D is unclear. Between the trimmed V and J ends, which lost 8 bases and 2 bases, there was a span of 3 bases. This CDR3 has 10 amino acids.

The chain is built from TRBV9 and TRBJ1-1, with no clear D. V was trimmed by 5 bases and J by 4 bases, leaving 18 bases between them. The CDR3 is 15 amino acids. Germline values: CDR1 SGDLS, CDR2 YYNGEE. The chain's CDR3 is CASSRTGWVSTEAFF. In DNA form, the CDR3 reads TGTGCCAGCAGTAGGACGGGGTGGGTCAGCACTGAAGCTTTCTTT. Drawing the rest from reference TRBV9 and TRBJ1-1, the complete variable domain is DSGVTQTPKHLITATGQRVTLRCSPRSGDLSVYWYQQSLDQGLQFLIQYYNGEERAKGNILERFSAQQFPDLHSELNLSSLELGDSALYFCASSRTGWVSTEAFFGQGTRLTVV.

The chain carries TRBV20-1 and TRBJ2-7, with 11 bases that match TRBD2. The CDR3 covers 17 residues. Per the germline V gene, CDR1 is DFQATT and CDR2 is SNEGSKA (reference sequence). The V and J ends lost 0 bases and 1 base, in that order; junction bases with no gene match: 8. This CDR3 is CSARDLLLAGGSYEQYF. CDR3 nucleotides: TGCAGTGCTAGAGACCTCCTTCTAGCGGGGGGTTCCTACGAGCAGTACTTC.

V gene TRBV11-2 combines with J gene TRBJ2-5, with 10 bases identical to TRBD2. The V gene's germline CDR1 is SGHAT and CDR2 FQNNGV. CDR3 length: 14 amino acids. J lost 4 bases, V lost 5 bases, and 4 bases had no gene match. The CDR3 spells CASSLIAGGETQYF. CDR3 sequence (DNA): TGTGCCAGCAGCCTCATAGCGGGAGGAGAGACCCAGTACTTC.

The chain joins TRBV12-3 or TRBV12-4 to TRBJ2-7; 8 positions match TRBD1. The trim removed 6 bases at V and 0 bases at J, leaving 4 bases unmatched. This CDR3 comprises 14 residues. The CDR3 reads CASSRQGISYEQYF. CDR3 DNA: TGTGCCAGCAGCCGACAGGGGATCTCCTACGAGCAGTACTTC.

The CDR3 is CASSARGRQDTQYF. CDR3 nucleotide sequence: TGTGCCAGCAGTGCCCGGGGAAGGCAAGATACGCAGTATTTT. The chain is built from TRBV6-4 and TRBJ2-3, with D possibly TRBD2 on 5 matching bases. V was cut by 4 bases and J by 5 bases, with 13 bases left in between. CDR1 and CDR2 from the germline V gene are MRHNA and SNTAGT. The CDR3 is 14 residues long.

The rearrangement joins TRBV7-3 to TRBJ2-3; 9 bases map to TRBD1. CDR1 and CDR2 (germline): SGHTA, FQGTGA. The length of the CDR3 is 16 residues. V was pared by 1 base and J by 6 bases, with 8 bases of the junction left unmatched. The CDR3 region is CASSLKGQGSWDTQYF. CDR3 nucleotides: TGTGCCAGCAGCTTAAAGGGACAGGGAAGTTGGGATACGCAGTATTTT.

This clonotype was counted a single time. The V call is TRBV11-2, the J call TRBJ2-3; 7 bases match TRBD2. V lost 3 bases and J lost 2; bases outside the gene matches: 11. There are 17 residues in the CDR3. Germline V gene data show CDR1 as SGHAT and CDR2 as FQNNGV. The CDR3 coding sequence is TGTGCCAGCAGCTTTTCCCTCGTTAGCGGGCTCACAGATACGCAGTATTTT. This encodes CASSFSLVSGLTDTQYF.

This clonotype was observed a handful of times. V and J are TRBV7-6 and TRBJ2-7, with 11 bases lining up with TRBD2. CDR3 length: 15 amino acids. With V trimmed by 5 bases and J by 3 bases, 6 bases remained unmatched. The germline V gene has CDR1 SGHVS and CDR2 FNYEAQ. In DNA, the CDR3 is TGTGCCAGCAGCCCCCGTCTAGCGGGGGGCTACGAGCAGTACTTC. As protein: CASSPRLAGGYEQYF.

The gene calls are TRBV2 and TRBJ1-2; D is ambiguous. Trimming took off 2 bases at V and 4 bases at J, with 11 bases between the two ends. The CDR3 contains 14 residues. Looked up from germline, CDR1 is SNHLY and CDR2 is FYNNEI. Written as DNA, the CDR3 is TGTGCCAGCAGTGAAATAGACGGACTCTATGGCTACACCTTC. Translating gives CASSEIDGLYGYTF.

The chain couples TRBV15 to TRBJ2-6; D might be TRBD1 or TRBD2, each matching 5 bases. Germline loops: CDR1 LNHNV, CDR2 YYDKDF (reference sequence). V was cut by 3 bases and J by 4 bases, with 10 bases left in between. The CDR3 consists of 15 residues. The CDR3 sequence: CATSSGASGANVLTF. The CDR3 DNA sequence: TGTGCCACCAGCAGCGGGGCGTCCGGGGCCAACGTCCTGACTTTC.

This clonotype appeared a few times. This sequence joins TRBV6-1 and TRBJ2-3, with a weak D call TRBD2 (5 bases). Germline V lookup: CDR1 MNHNS, CDR2 SASEGT. The CDR3 runs to 15 residues. Trimming took off 9 bases at V and 1 base at J, with 17 bases between the two ends. The DNA for the CDR3 is TGTGCCAGTGGCTCTGACGGACTGGGCACAGATACGCAGTATTTT. Translation gives CASGSDGLGTDTQYF.

In nucleotides, the CDR3 is TGCAGTGCGGAACTGGCAGATACGCAGTATTTT. Protein: CSAELADTQYF. J is TRBJ2-3 and V is TRBV20-1; D remains unclear. CDR1 is DFQATT and CDR2 is SNEGSKA in the germline V gene (reference sequence). The CDR3 extends over 11 amino acids. Trimming stripped 6 bases from V and 4 bases from J, with 8 bases between.

The rearrangement uses TRBV10-3 and TRBJ1-1; D call uncertain. Trimming pared 6 bases from V and 2 bases from J, leaving 7 bases between. Germline CDR1 reads ENHRY; CDR2 reads SYGVKD. The CDR3 is 12 residues long. CDR3 DNA sequence: TGTGCCATCAGAACGGGTAACACTGAAGCTTTCTTT. This encodes CAIRTGNTEAFF.